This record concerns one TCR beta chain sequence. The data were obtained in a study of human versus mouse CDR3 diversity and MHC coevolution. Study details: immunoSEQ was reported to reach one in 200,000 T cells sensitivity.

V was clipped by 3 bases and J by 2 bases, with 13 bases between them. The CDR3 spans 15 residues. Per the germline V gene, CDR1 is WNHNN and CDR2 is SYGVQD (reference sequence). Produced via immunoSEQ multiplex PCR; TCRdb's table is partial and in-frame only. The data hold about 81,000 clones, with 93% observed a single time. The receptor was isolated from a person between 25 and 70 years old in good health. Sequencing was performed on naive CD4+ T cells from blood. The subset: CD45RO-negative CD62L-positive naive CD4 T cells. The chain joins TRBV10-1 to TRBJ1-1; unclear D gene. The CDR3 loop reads CASSDGEEGNTEAFF. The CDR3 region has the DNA TGCGCCAGCAGTGATGGGGAAGAGGGAAACACTGAAGCTTTCTTT.